This entry is about one T cell receptor beta chain. This entry comes from a study of radiotherapy plus CTLA-4 blockade in lung cancer. Clones were sequenced by immunoSEQ multiplex PCR, and TCRdb holds only the in-frame ones, with some missing. The sample holds under 95,000 clones; about four fifths are singletons and the top ten take roughly 23%. Looked up from germline, CDR1 is KGHSH and CDR2 is LQKENI. V dropped 4 bases and J dropped 2; count of bases not matched to a gene: 9. The CDR3 consists of 16 residues. The chain employs TRBV18 and TRBJ2-7, with 9 positions matching TRBD1. Sample: peripheral blood, taken from a patient treated with radiotherapy plus ipilimumab. The source of this sequence is a human donor with non-small cell lung cancer whose response to radiotherapy plus ipilimumab could not be evaluated. Some clones in this sample may be carry-over from other donors' samples. CDR3 DNA: TGTGCCAGCTCACAACGATGGGACAGGGCCCCCTACGAGCAGTACTTC. Its protein is CASSQRWDRAPYEQYF.